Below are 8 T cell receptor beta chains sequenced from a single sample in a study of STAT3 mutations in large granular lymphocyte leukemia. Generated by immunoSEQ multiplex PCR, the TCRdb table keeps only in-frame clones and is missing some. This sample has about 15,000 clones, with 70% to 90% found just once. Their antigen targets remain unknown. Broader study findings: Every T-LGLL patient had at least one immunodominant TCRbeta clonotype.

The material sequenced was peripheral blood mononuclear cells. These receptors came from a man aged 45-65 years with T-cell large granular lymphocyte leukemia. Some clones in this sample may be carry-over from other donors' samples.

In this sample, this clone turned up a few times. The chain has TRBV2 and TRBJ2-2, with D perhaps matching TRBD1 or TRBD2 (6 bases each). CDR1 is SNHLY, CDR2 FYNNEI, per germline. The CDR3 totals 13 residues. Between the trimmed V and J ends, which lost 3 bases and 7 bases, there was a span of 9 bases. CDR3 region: CASSERGDGELFF. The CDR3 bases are TGTGCCAGCAGTGAGAGGGGGGACGGGGAGCTGTTTTTT.

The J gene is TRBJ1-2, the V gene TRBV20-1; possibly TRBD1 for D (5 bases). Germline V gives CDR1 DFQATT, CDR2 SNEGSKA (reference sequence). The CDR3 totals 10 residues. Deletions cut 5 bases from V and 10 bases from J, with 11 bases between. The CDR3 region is CSAWGENYTF. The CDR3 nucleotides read TGCAGTGCTTGGGGGGAAAACTACACCTTC.

The CDR3 reads CSVERGGYNEQFF. CDR3 sequence (DNA): TGCAGCGTTGAGCGGGGGGGCTACAATGAGCAGTTCTTC. The gene calls are TRBV29-1 and TRBJ2-1; TRBD2 aligns across 9 bases. Germline CDR1 SQVTM, CDR2 ANQGSEA. This CDR3 region has 13 residues. J was trimmed by 3 bases and V by 3 bases; bases with no gene match: 0.

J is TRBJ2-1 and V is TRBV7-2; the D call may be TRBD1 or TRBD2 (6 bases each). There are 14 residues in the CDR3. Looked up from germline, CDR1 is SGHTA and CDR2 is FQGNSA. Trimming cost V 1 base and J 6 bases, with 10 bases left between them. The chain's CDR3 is CASSLGGGGNEQFF. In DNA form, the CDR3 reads TGTGCCAGCAGCTTAGGAGGGGGAGGCAATGAGCAGTTCTTC.

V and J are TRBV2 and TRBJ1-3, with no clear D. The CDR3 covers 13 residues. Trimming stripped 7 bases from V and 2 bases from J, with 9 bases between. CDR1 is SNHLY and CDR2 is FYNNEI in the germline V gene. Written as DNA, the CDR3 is TGTGCCAGCAACTACAATACTGGAAACACCATATATTTT. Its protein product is CASNYNTGNTIYF.

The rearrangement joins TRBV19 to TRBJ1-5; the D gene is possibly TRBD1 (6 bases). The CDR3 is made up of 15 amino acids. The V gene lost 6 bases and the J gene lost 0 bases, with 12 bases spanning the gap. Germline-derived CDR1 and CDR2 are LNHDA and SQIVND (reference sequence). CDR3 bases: TGTGCCAGTAGGCGGGAGGGGGATAGCAATCAGCCCCAGCATTTT. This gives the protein CASRREGDSNQPQHF.

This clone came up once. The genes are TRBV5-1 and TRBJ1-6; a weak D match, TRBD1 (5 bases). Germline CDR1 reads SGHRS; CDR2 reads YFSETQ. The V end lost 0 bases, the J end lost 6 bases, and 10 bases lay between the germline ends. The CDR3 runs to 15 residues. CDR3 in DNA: TGCGCCAGCAGCTTGGGCCAGGGAGCTAATTCACCCCTCCACTTT. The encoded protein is CASSLGQGANSPLHF. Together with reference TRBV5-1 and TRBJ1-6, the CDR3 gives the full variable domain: KAGVTQTPRYLIKTRGQQVTLSCSPISGHRSVSWYQQTPGQGLQFLFEYFSETQRNKGNFPGRFSGRQFSNSRSEMNVSTLELGDSALYLCASSLGQGANSPLHFGNGTRLTVT.

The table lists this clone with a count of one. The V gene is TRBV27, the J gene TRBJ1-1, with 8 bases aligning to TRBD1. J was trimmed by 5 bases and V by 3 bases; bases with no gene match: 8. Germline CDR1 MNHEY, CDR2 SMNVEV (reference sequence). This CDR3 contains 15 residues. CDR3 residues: CASSFRQGSITEAFF. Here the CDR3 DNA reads TGTGCCAGCAGTTTCAGACAGGGGTCAATAACTGAAGCTTTCTTT.